These T cell receptor beta chains were read from a single sample in a study of OX40 agonist ivuxolimab in advanced cancers. The protocol was immunoSEQ multiplex PCR, while the TCRdb copy is restricted to in-frame clones and leaves out a portion. The profile shows more than 70,000 clones, roughly 91% of them singletons. Here the sequenced sample was CD4+ or CD8+ T cells sorted from blood, taken in a trial of the OX40 agonist ivuxolimab. The receptor set was obtained from an adult with an advanced solid tumor such as melanoma, head and neck, liver or kidney cancer. CDR3s include the opening cysteine and the closing phenylalanine or tryptophan. Each record gives: V gene, D gene, J gene, clone size, CDR3 DNA, CDR3 protein. A D gene is named only where the DNA matches it firmly. Some rows mark clone size as missing; the rest say once, few, many or name a class of expanded clone.

v_gene: TRBV7-8
d_gene: TRBD1
j_gene: TRBJ2-7
abundance: .
CDR3nt: TGTGCCAGCAGCTTAGGGGGGACAGGGGGCCCCTACGAGCAGTACTTC
CDR3aa: CASSLGGTGGPYEQYF

v_gene: TRBV2
d_gene: .
j_gene: TRBJ1-2
abundance: .
CDR3nt: TGTGCCAGCAAACACCCCGATACTAACTATGGCTACACCTTC
CDR3aa: CASKHPDTNYGYTF

v_gene: TRBV27
d_gene: TRBD1
j_gene: TRBJ2-7
abundance: .
CDR3nt: TGTGCCAGCAGTCCTTGGGACAGCTCCTACGAGCAGTACTTC
CDR3aa: CASSPWDSSYEQYF

v_gene: TRBV27
d_gene: TRBD2
j_gene: TRBJ2-7
abundance: .
CDR3nt: TGTGCCAGCAGTTTATATGGACTAGCGGGACCCGGAATCTACGAGCAGTACTTC
CDR3aa: CASSLYGLAGPGIYEQYF

v_gene: TRBV4-1
d_gene: .
j_gene: TRBJ2-1
abundance: once
CDR3nt: TGCGCCAGCAGCCAAGGGGCCTTACAGGCCCCGGGGGCGCGGTTCTTC
CDR3aa: CASSQGALQAPGARFF

v_gene: TRBV7-8
d_gene: .
j_gene: TRBJ2-7
abundance: .
CDR3nt: TGTGCCAGCAGTCCGCGTGCAGGGGGGCTTACCTACGAGCAGTACTTC
CDR3aa: CASSPRAGGLTYEQYF

v_gene: TRBV9
d_gene: TRBD1
j_gene: TRBJ1-1
abundance: .
CDR3nt: TGTGCCAGCAGCTTCCGGGACAGGGGCGCCACTGAAGCTTTCTTT
CDR3aa: CASSFRDRGATEAFF

v_gene: TRBV6-5
d_gene: .
j_gene: TRBJ2-1
abundance: once
CDR3nt: TGTGCCAGCAGTTTGTCCCGCTACAATGAGCAGTTCTTC
CDR3aa: CASSLSRYNEQFF

v_gene: TRBV14
d_gene: .
j_gene: TRBJ2-7
abundance: .
CDR3nt: TGTGCCAGCAGCCAGCGAGGTACGGGGCCTTCCTACGAGCAGTACTTC
CDR3aa: CASSQRGTGPSYEQYF

v_gene: TRBV20-1
d_gene: TRBD1
j_gene: TRBJ1-2
abundance: .
CDR3nt: TGCAGTGCTCACAGGGGTGGAGGCTACACCTTC
CDR3aa: CSAHRGGGYTF

v_gene: TRBV7-6
d_gene: .
j_gene: TRBJ2-7
abundance: .
CDR3nt: TGTGCCAGCAGCCCCCGGACGTATTCCTACGAGCAGTACTTC
CDR3aa: CASSPRTYSYEQYF

v_gene: TRBV2
d_gene: .
j_gene: TRBJ1-4
abundance: .
CDR3nt: TGTGCCAGCAGTGAAGCGCGCTCGGCTGAAAAACTGTTTTTT
CDR3aa: CASSEARSAEKLFF

v_gene: TRBV5-1
d_gene: TRBD1
j_gene: TRBJ1-1
abundance: .
CDR3nt: TGCGCCAGCAGTCGTAACAGGGGGCGTGATGGATACACTGAAGCTTTCTTT
CDR3aa: CASSRNRGRDGYTEAFF

v_gene: TRBV5-1
d_gene: .
j_gene: TRBJ1-1
abundance: .
CDR3nt: TGCGCCAGCAGCTTGTCAGGGGCTGAAGCTTTCTTT
CDR3aa: CASSLSGAEAFF

v_gene: TRBV10-3
d_gene: .
j_gene: TRBJ1-1
abundance: .
CDR3nt: TGTGCCATCAGTGACATCCGGGACACTGAAGCTTTCTTT
CDR3aa: CAISDIRDTEAFF

v_gene: TRBV4-3
d_gene: .
j_gene: TRBJ1-1
abundance: .
CDR3nt: TGCGCCAGCAGCCAAGCAGAGGGAGGGGCCACTGAAGCTTTCTTT
CDR3aa: CASSQAEGGATEAFF

v_gene: TRBV18
d_gene: .
j_gene: TRBJ1-1
abundance: .
CDR3nt: TGTGCCAGCTCGCCGAGACAGGTGAACACTGAAGCTTTCTTT
CDR3aa: CASSPRQVNTEAFF

v_gene: TRBV7-9
d_gene: TRBD1
j_gene: TRBJ2-7
abundance: .
CDR3nt: TGTGCCAGCAGCTTAGGTCCGGACAGGGGTTCCGTGCAGTACTTC
CDR3aa: CASSLGPDRGSVQYF

v_gene: TRBV27
d_gene: .
j_gene: TRBJ2-7
abundance: .
CDR3nt: TGTGCCAGCAGTTTGTCAGGGTTTCACGAGCAGTACTTC
CDR3aa: CASSLSGFHEQYF

v_gene: TRBV28
d_gene: TRBD1
j_gene: TRBJ2-1
abundance: .
CDR3nt: TGTGCCAGCAGTACCTACCAGGGGGCTAGCAATGAGCAGTTCTTC
CDR3aa: CASSTYQGASNEQFF

v_gene: TRBV25-1
d_gene: .
j_gene: TRBJ1-1
abundance: .
CDR3nt: TGTGCCAGCAGTCTGAACACTGAAGCTTTCTTT
CDR3aa: CASSLNTEAFF

v_gene: TRBV9
d_gene: TRBD2
j_gene: TRBJ2-7
abundance: .
CDR3nt: TGTGCCAGCAGCGTAGTTCTAGCGGGACTCTCCTACGAGCAGTACTTC
CDR3aa: CASSVVLAGLSYEQYF

v_gene: TRBV5-1
d_gene: .
j_gene: TRBJ2-3
abundance: .
CDR3nt: TGCGCCAGCAGCTTGTCGGCCAGGGAGACAGATACGCAGTATTTT
CDR3aa: CASSLSARETDTQYF

v_gene: TRBV29-1
d_gene: .
j_gene: TRBJ1-1
abundance: few
CDR3nt: TGCAGCGCCGGGGGGCGTGAAGCTTTCTTT
CDR3aa: CSAGGREAFF

v_gene: TRBV5-1
d_gene: .
j_gene: TRBJ2-7
abundance: .
CDR3nt: TGCGCCAGCAGCGAACCCTCAGGTGGGACCTACGAGCAGTACTTC
CDR3aa: CASSEPSGGTYEQYF

v_gene: TRBV4-3
d_gene: TRBD2
j_gene: TRBJ2-7
abundance: .
CDR3nt: TGCGCCAGCAGCCCAAACTACGGCGGGGGGATCTTTTCCTACGAGCAGTACTTC
CDR3aa: CASSPNYGGGIFSYEQYF

v_gene: TRBV19
d_gene: .
j_gene: TRBJ1-2
abundance: .
CDR3nt: TGTGCCAGTACCCTTGATGGGGCGACCTATGGCTACACCTTC
CDR3aa: CASTLDGATYGYTF